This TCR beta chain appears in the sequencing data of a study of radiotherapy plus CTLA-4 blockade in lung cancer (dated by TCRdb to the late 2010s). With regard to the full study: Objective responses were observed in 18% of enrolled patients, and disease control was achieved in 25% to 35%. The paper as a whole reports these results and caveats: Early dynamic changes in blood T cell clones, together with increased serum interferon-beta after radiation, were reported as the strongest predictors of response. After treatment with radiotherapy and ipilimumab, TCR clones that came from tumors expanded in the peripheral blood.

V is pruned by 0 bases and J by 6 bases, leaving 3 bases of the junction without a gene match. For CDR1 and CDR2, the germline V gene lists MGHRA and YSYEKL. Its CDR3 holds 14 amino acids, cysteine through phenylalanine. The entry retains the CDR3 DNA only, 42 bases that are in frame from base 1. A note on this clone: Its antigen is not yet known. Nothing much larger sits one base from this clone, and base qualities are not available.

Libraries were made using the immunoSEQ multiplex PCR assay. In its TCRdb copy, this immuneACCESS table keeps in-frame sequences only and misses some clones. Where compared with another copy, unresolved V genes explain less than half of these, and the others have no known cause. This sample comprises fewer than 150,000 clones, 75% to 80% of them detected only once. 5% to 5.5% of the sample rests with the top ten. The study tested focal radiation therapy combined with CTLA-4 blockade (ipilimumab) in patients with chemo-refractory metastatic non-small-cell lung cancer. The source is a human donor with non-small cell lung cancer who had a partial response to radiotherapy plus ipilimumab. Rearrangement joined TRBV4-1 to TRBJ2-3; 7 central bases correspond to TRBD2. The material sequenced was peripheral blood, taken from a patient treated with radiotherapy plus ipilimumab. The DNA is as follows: TGCGCCAGCAGCCAAGAGACTAGCCGGGATACGCAGTATTTT. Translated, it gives CASSQETSRDTQYF.